The source of this T cell receptor beta chain is a study of vaccination effects on CD4 cells after COVID-19. With 5 bases removed from V and 0 bases from J, the gap between germline ends came to 14 bases. This CDR3 has 16 amino acids. CDR1 is SGHTA and CDR2 is FQGNSA in the germline V gene. Clones were sequenced by immunoSEQ multiplex PCR, and TCRdb holds only the in-frame ones, with some missing. The repertoire holds 25,000 to 30,000 clones, with 73% as singletons. A remark on this clone: The antigen remains unidentified.

Sequencing in the ViraFEST assay came after antigen-specific CD4+ T cells had been expanded with viral peptide pools, which were used to stimulate PBMC. Upon completion of 10 days in culture, CD4+ T cells were isolated. Each participant was given two doses of one vaccine (BNT162b2 or mRNA-1273). The receptor's source is a human donor who received a COVID-19 vaccine. This sample comprised CD4+ T cells from PBMCs cultured with HCoV-NL63 spike peptides, obtained after COVID-19 vaccination. The V and J genes are TRBV7-2 and TRBJ2-1; TRBD1 is a possible D gene (6 bases). CDR3 sequence (DNA): TGTGCCAGCAGCGATATAGGACAGAGCTCCTACAATGAGCAGTTCTTC. Encoded protein: CASSDIGQSSYNEQFF.